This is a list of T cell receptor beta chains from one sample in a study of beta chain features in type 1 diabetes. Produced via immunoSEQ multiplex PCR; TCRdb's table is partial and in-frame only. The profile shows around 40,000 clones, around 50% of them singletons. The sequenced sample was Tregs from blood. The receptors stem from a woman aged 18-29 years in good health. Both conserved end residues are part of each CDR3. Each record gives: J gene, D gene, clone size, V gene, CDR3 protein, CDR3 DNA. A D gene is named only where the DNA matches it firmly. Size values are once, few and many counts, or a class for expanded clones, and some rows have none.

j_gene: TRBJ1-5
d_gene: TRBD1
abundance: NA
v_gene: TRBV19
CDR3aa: CASSILPDRSRFNQPQHF
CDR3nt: TGTGCCAGTAGTATACTCCCGGACAGGTCTCGTTTCAATCAGCCCCAGCATTTT

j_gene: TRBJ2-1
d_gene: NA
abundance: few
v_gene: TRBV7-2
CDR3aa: CASSSPPAASLGPYNEQFF
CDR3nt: TGTGCCAGCAGCTCACCTCCGGCAGCCTCCCTAGGTCCCTACAATGAGCAGTTCTTC

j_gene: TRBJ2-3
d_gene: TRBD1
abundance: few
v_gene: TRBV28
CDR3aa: CASSFRQGGTDTQYF
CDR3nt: TGTGCCAGCAGTTTTCGACAGGGTGGCACAGATACGCAGTATTTT

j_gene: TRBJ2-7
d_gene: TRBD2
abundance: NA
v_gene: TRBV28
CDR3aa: CASRGTSGYEQYF
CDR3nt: TGTGCCAGCAGGGGGACTAGCGGCTACGAGCAGTACTTC

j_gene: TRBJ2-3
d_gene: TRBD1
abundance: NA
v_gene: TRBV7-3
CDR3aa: CASSFSTGASTDTQYF
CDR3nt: TGTGCCAGCAGCTTTTCAACAGGGGCTAGCACAGATACGCAGTATTTT

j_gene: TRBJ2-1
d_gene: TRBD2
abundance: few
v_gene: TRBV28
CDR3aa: CASSRRRTSGRHEQFF
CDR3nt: TGTGCCAGCAGTCGACGCCGGACTAGCGGGAGGCATGAGCAGTTCTTC

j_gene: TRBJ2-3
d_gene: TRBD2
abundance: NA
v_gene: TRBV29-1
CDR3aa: CSVNIAGERDTQYF
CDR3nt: TGCAGCGTTAATATAGCGGGAGAAAGAGATACGCAGTATTTT

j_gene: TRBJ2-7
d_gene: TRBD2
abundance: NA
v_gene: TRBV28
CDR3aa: CASSISRETYEQYF
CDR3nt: TGTGCCAGCAGTATTTCGCGGGAGACCTACGAGCAGTACTTC

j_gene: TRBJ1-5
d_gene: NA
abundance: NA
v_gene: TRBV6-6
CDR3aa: CASRSGGNRQPQHF
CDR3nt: TGTGCCAGCAGATCCGGGGGGAATCGTCAGCCCCAGCATTTT

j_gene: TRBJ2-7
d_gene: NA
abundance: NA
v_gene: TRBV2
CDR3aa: CASGRDSYEQYF
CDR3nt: TGTGCCAGCGGTCGTGACTCCTACGAGCAGTACTTC

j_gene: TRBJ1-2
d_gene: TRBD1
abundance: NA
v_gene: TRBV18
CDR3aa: CASSPQRTGTNYGYTF
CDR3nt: TGTGCCAGCTCACCTCAGAGGACAGGGACGAACTATGGCTACACCTTC

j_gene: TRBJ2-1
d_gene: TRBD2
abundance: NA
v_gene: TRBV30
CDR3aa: CAWILRTRSDEQFF
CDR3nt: TGTGCCTGGATCCTCAGGACTAGAAGTGATGAGCAGTTCTTC

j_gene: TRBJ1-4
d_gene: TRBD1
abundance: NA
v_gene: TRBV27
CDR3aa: CASNRQGIGEKLFF
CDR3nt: TGTGCCAGCAACAGACAGGGAATAGGTGAAAAACTGTTTTTT

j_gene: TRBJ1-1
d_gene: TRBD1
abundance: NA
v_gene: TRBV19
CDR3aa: CASRDGTGSGVGTEAFF
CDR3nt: TGTGCCAGTAGGGACGGGACAGGTAGTGGGGTAGGGACTGAAGCTTTCTTT

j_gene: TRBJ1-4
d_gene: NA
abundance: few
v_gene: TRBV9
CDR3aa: CASSVRGGSTNEKLFF
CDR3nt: TGTGCCAGCAGCGTACGCGGGGGGTCAACTAATGAAAAACTGTTTTTT

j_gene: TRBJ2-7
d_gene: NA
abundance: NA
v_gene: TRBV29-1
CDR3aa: CSVGDYEQYF
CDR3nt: TGCAGCGTGGGAGACTACGAGCAGTACTTC

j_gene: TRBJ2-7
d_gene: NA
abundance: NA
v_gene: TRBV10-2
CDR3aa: CASSWSATPYEQYF
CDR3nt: TGCGCCAGCAGTTGGTCCGCGACTCCCTACGAGCAGTACTTC

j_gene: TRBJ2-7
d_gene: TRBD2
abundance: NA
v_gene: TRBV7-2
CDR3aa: CASSSRTSGRSQYF
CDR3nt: TGTGCCAGCAGCTCCCGGACTAGCGGGAGGTCGCAGTACTTC

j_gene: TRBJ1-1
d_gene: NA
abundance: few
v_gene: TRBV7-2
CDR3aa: CASSLGGLNTEAFF
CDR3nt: TGTGCCAGCAGCTTAGGAGGGCTGAACACTGAAGCTTTCTTT

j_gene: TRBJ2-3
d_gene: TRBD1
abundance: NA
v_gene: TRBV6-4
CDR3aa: CASSKDRGSMDTQYF
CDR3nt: TGTGCCAGCAGTAAGGACAGGGGATCAATGGATACGCAGTATTTT

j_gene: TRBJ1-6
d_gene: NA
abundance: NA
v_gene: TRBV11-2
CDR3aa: CASSSGVFYNSPLHF
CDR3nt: TGTGCCAGCAGCTCAGGGGTCTTCTATAATTCACCCCTCCACTTT

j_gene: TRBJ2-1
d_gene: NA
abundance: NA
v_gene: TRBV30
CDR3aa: CAWSNVLDNEQFF
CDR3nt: TGTGCCTGGAGTAACGTCCTAGACAATGAGCAGTTCTTC

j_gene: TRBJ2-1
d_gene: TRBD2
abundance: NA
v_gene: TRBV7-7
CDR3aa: CASSLDAASGRNEQFF
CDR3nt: TGTGCTAGCAGCTTAGACGCCGCTAGCGGGAGAAATGAGCAGTTCTTC

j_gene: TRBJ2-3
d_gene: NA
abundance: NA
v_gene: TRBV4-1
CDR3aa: CASSQGWRDQDTQYF
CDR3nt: TGCGCCAGCAGCCAGGGATGGCGGGACCAAGATACGCAGTATTTT

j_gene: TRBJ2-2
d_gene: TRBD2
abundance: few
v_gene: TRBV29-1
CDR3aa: CSVSSGILAGELFF
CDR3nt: TGCAGCGTTTCGAGCGGGATTTTGGCCGGGGAGCTGTTTTTT

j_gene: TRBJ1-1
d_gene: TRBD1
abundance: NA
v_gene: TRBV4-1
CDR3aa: CASSQASGQRYTEAFF
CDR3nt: TGCGCCAGCAGCCAGGCTTCGGGACAGAGATACACTGAAGCTTTCTTT

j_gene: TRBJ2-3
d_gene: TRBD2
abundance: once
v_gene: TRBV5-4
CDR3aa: CASSFPSGSTSDTQYF
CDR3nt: TGTGCCAGCAGCTTCCCTAGCGGGAGTACCTCAGATACGCAGTATTTT

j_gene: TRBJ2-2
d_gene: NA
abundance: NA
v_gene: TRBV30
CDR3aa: CAWYTGISGELFF
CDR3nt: TGTGCCTGGTACACAGGGATTTCTGGGGAGCTGTTTTTT

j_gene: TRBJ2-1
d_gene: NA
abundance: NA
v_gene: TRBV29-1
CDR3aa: CSVEVRGDEQFF
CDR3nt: TGCAGCGTTGAAGTTCGGGGAGATGAGCAGTTCTTC

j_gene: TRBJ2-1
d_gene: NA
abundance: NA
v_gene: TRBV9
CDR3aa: CASSSRWDNEQFF
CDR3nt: TGTGCCAGCAGCTCTAGGTGGGACAATGAGCAGTTCTTC

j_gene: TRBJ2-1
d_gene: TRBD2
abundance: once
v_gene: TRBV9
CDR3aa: CASSVTTSGSANEQFF
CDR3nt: TGTGCCAGCAGCGTTACTACTAGCGGGAGTGCCAATGAGCAGTTCTTC

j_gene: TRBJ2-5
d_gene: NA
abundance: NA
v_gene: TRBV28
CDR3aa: CASGLFKETQYF
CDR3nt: TGTGCCAGCGGCCTGTTTAAAGAGACCCAGTACTTC

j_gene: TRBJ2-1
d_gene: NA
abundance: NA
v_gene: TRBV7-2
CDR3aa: CASSPLRTAAYNNEQFF
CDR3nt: TGTGCCAGCAGTCCCCTCCGAACAGCGGCCTATAACAATGAGCAGTTCTTC

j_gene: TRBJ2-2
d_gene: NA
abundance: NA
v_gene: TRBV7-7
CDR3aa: CASSLDGRDTGELFF
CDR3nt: TGTGCCAGCAGCTTAGACGGGCGGGACACCGGGGAGCTGTTTTTT

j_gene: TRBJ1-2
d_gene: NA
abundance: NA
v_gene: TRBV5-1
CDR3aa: CASSPDGTLGYGYTF
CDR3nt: TGCGCCAGCAGCCCCGATGGGACTCTGGGCTATGGCTACACCTTC

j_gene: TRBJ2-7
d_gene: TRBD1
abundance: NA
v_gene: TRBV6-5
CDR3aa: CASSYSGTDYEQYF
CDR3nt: TGTGCCAGCAGTTACTCTGGGACAGACTACGAGCAGTACTTC

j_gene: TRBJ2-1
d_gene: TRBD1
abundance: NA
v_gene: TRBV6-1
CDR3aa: CASSEAGGRGEQFF
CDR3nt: TGTGCCAGCAGTGAGGCAGGGGGTAGGGGTGAGCAGTTCTTC

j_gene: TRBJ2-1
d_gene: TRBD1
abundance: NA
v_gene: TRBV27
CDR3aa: CASSIDRVNIYNEQFF
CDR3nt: TGTGCCAGCAGTATCGACAGGGTAAATATCTACAATGAGCAGTTCTTC

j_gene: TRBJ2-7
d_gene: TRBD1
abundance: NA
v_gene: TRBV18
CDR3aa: CASSPGTGGHYEQYF
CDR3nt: TGTGCCAGCTCACCAGGGACAGGGGGTCACTACGAGCAGTACTTC

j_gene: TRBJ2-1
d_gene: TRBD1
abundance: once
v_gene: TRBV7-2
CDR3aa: CASSLAAGGWNEQFF
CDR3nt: TGTGCCAGCAGCTTAGCGGCAGGGGGCTGGAATGAGCAGTTCTTC

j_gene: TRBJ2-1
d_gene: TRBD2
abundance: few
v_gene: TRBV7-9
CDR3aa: CASSPWRVVSGRNEQFF
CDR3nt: TGTGCCAGCAGCCCCTGGAGGGTAGTTAGCGGGAGAAATGAGCAGTTCTTC

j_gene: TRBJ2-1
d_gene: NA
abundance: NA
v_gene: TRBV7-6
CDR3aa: CASSLQGYEQFF
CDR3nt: TGTGCCAGCAGCTTACAGGGGTATGAGCAGTTCTTC

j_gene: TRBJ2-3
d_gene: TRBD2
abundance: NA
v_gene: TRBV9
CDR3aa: CASSVATSGGISTDTQYF
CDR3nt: TGTGCCAGCAGCGTAGCTACGTCGGGAGGGATTAGCACAGATACGCAGTATTTT

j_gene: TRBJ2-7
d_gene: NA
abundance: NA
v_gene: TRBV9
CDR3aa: CASSVVSGQLEQYF
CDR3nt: TGTGCCAGCAGCGTAGTTAGCGGCCAACTCGAGCAGTACTTC

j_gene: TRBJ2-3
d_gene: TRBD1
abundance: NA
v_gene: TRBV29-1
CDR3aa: CSARQGRDTQYF
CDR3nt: TGCAGCGCTCGACAGGGAAGAGATACGCAGTATTTT

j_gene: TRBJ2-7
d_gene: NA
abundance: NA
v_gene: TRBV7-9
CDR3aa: CASSFGGLYEQYF
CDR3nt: TGTGCCAGCAGCTTCGGGGGTCTATACGAGCAGTACTTC

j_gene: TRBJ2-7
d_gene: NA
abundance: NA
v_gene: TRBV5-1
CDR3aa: CASSSNSGIKVGEQYF
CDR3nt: TGCGCCAGCAGCTCGAACTCCGGGATCAAAGTTGGAGAGCAGTACTTC

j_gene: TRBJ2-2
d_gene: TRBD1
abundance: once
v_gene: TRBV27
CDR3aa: CASSFYGQGTGELFF
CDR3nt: TGTGCCAGCAGTTTCTATGGACAGGGGACCGGGGAGCTGTTTTTT

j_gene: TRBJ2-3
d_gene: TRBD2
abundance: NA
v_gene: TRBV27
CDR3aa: CASSLSPSGRSTQYF
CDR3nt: TGTGCCAGCAGTTTATCGCCTAGCGGGAGGAGCACGCAGTATTTT